This TCR beta chain was identified in a study of cytomegalovirus exposure and HLA in healthy donors. Across the study: Earlier, almost 120 million unique TCR beta sequences were recovered from roughly 180 million T cells by an analysis. From donors who were HLA-typed, an early data release held 80 million to 95 million unique TCRs.

The length of the CDR3 is 12 residues. The V gene lost 3 bases and the J gene lost 15 bases, with 15 bases spanning the gap. Germline lookup yields CDR1 MGHDK and CDR2 SYGVNS. A multiplex PCR was run with 60 Vbeta primers and 13 Jbeta primers. Data came from immunoSEQ multiplex PCR; TCRdb stores just in-frame clones and leaves some out. This sample has about 170,000 clones, with roughly 73% found just once. The J gene is TRBJ2-1, the V gene TRBV25-1; maybe TRBD2 (7 bases). The sample comprised PBMCs. The TCR sequence derives from a female donor in good health and CMV-seronegative. CDR3 loop: CASSEVGGRLFF. The DNA of the CDR3 is TGTGCCAGCAGTGAGGTCGGGGGGCGGTTGTTCTTC.